These 2 T cell receptor beta chains were all obtained from the same sample, sequenced in a study of T-cell memory formation after mild COVID-19 (dated by TCRdb to about 2021). Library preparation was by 5' RACE. The run used an Illumina NovaSeq 6000. Starting from the raw public reads, TCRdb applied fastp trimming at Q25, assembled clones with MiXCR and retained in-frame beta chains. All rows with the same CDR3 protein become a single entry with the most common DNA and genes. The sample table records 190,000 or so distinct CDR3 sequences; 27% of these occur just once. The top ten constitute 9.5% to 12% of the sample. Sequenced material: PBMCs or a T cell subset sorted from them (not recorded which). Source of these receptors: an adult woman who had mild COVID-19 (a few samples of this study predate the infection). The sample titles of this study are shuffled in the database, so cell type and time point are left out; the donor was told from shared clones.

The gene calls are TRBV6-2 or TRBV6-3 and TRBJ1-1, with D possibly matching TRBD1 (5 bases). Trimming took 7 bases from V and 0 from J, leaving 12 bases between them. The CDR3 extends over 14 amino acids. The germline gives CDR1 MNHEY, CDR2 SVGEGT. CDR3 region: CASTPWGVNTEAFF. The CDR3, as DNA: TGTGCCAGCACTCCTTGGGGGGTGAACACTGAAGCTTTCTTT.

This clonotype occurred a few times. The chain couples TRBV2 to TRBJ2-5, with D possibly called TRBD1 or TRBD2 (5 bases each). The V end was cut by 7 bases, the J end by 3 bases, with 15 bases between. From germline, CDR1 is SNHLY and CDR2 FYNNEI. The CDR3 has 14 residues. CDR3 coding DNA: TGTGCCAGCAAAGTCGGGACGGCGAAAGAGACCCAGTACTTC. This gives the protein CASKVGTAKETQYF.